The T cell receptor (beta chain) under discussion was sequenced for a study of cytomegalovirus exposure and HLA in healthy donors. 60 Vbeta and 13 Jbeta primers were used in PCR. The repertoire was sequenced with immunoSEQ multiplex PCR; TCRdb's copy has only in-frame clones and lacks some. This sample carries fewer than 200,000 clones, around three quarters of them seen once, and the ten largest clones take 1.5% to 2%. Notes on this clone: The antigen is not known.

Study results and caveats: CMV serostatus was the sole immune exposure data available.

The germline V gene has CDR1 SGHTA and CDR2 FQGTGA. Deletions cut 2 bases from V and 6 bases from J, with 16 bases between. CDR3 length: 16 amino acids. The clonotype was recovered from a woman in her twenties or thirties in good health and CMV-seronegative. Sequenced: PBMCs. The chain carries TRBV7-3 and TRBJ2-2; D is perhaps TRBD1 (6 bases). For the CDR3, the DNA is TGTGCCAGCAGCTTATCCCGCAGGGGAAGGTCCGGGGAGCTGTTTTTT. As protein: CASSLSRRGRSGELFF. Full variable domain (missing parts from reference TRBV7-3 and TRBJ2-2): GAGVSQTPSNKVTEKGKYVELRCDPISGHTALYWYRQSLGQGPEFLIYFQGTGAADDSGLPNDRFFAVRPEGSVSTLKIQRTERGDSAVYLCASSLSRRGRSGELFFGEGSRLTVL.